This T cell receptor beta chain was profiled in a study of blood T cell repertoires in COVID-19. Study summary: Sources were T cells, B-cell-depleted T cells, or PBMCs; the material itself was cDNA or gDNA.

Repertoires were generated with immunoSEQ multiplex PCR, while TCRdb's copy carries only in-frame clones and drops some. Of 100,000 to 150,000 clones listed, approximately 87% are singletons. From germline, CDR1 is SGHTA and CDR2 FQGTGA. The J segment lost 6 bases and the V segment lost 5 bases, leaving 11 bases of the junction unmatched. This CDR3 has 16 amino acids. The receptor comes from a man aged 65-85 years with active COVID-19. The genes are TRBV7-3 and TRBJ2-3, with 10 bases aligning to TRBD2. The material sequenced was peripheral blood. The CDR3 DNA is TGTGCCAGCAGCCCGAGCGCTAGCGGGAGAGGTGATACGCAGTATTTT. It specifies CASSPSASGRGDTQYF.